The T cell receptor beta chain described here comes from a study of beta chain features in type 1 diabetes. Background on the study: Roughly 98 million sorted cells were examined across all samples. General study findings and limits: For type 1 diabetes patients, VDJ junctions showed fewer insertions and more deletions. PCR, the amplification step, might favor shorter templates, equally in patients and controls. Across patients, naive, central memory and Treg TCRB repertoires exhibited apparently greater similarity than was observed across healthy donors. Among patients with Type 1 diabetes, TCRB CDR3s were moderately but significantly shorter in every one of the four CD4+ subsets.

This clone was observed a handful of times. Its target is unknown. CDR1 is SGHDN and CDR2 is FVKESK in the germline V gene. V was cut by 1 base and J by 7 bases, with 20 bases left in between. There are 16 residues in the CDR3. Sequenced material consisted of expressed TCRB transcripts (all of the isolated RNA was reverse transcribed). Measured with immunoSEQ multiplex PCR; TCRdb has only the in-frame clones, and not every one. The sample holds 120,000 or so clones, around 15% seen once. This sequence originates from a man aged 18 to 29 with type 1 diabetes. Sequencing was performed on central memory CD4+ T cells from blood. The rearrangement uses TRBV14 and TRBJ2-7; D ambiguous. The CDR3 DNA reads as TGTGCCAGCAGCCAAGGGATTTTGGAACGATGCCTAGAGCAGTACTTC. Amino acids: CASSQGILERCLEQYF. Complete variable domain (other parts from reference TRBV14 and TRBJ2-7): EAGVTQFPSHSVIEKGQTVTLRCDPISGHDNLYWYRRVMGKEIKFLLHFVKESKQDESGMPNNRFLAERTGGTYSTLKVQPAELEDSGVYFCASSQGILERCLEQYFGPGTRLTVT.